The sequence of this T cell receptor (beta chain) was determined in a study of shared clonotypes between healthy human individuals. Study results and limitations: Represented diversity, genetic and exposure-history alike, was limited by few donors.

On this clone: What it binds is unknown.

The junction had 5 bases not matched to a gene; V was cut back by 6 bases and J by 0 bases. The CDR3 covers 15 residues. The V gene's germline CDR1 is SGHNT and CDR2 YENEEA. Sequencing used immunoSEQ multiplex PCR; TCRdb keeps in-frame clones, though not all of them. The data contain more than 1 million clones, 70% to 80% of them singletons. The clonotype was recovered from a man aged 18 to 29 in good health. Some clones in this sample may be carry-over from other donors' samples. The specimen was memory CD4+ T cells from PBMCs. Described subset: CD45RA-negative fraction. V is TRBV11-3 and J is TRBJ2-7; 10 nucleotides match TRBD1. The CDR3 DNA follows: TGTGCCAGCAGTCGGGGACAGGGGTCCTCCTACGAGCAGTACTTC. Translated, it gives CASSRGQGSSYEQYF. The full variable domain, in which reference TRBV11-3 and TRBJ2-7 provide the parts outside the CDR3, is EAGVVQSPRYKIIEKKQPVAFWCNPISGHNTLYWYLQNLGQGPELLIRYENEEAVDDSQLPKDRFSAERLKGVDSTLKIQPAELGDSAVYLCASSRGQGSSYEQYFGPGTRLTVT.